The 31 T cell receptor beta chains below all came from one sample that was sequenced in a study of T cells in Graves' hyperthyroidism and ophthalmopathy (dated by TCRdb to between 2017 and 2020). The library relied on multiplex PCR. TCRdb shows the sequencer as Illumina HiSeq 2000. The TCR beta CDR3 regions were amplified from RNA transcripts. A first-round RT-PCR of the TCR CDR3 used the HTBI primer set with the Qiagen OneStep RT-PCR kit. The public reads were reprocessed in TCRdb via fastp at Q25 and MiXCR, keeping in-frame beta chains. A single entry per CDR3 protein holds the most common genes and DNA from its merged rows. This sample comprises 730,000 or so distinct CDR3 sequences, approximately 18% of them detected only once. The leading ten clones occupy 16% of the sample. Material for sequencing was blood. These receptors were collected from a woman aged 45 to 65 with Graves' hyperthyroidism that later progressed to Graves' ophthalmopathy.

This clonotype was detected only a few times. This rearrangement joins TRBV5-1 to TRBJ2-2, with D perhaps TRBD1 (7 bases). The CDR3 sequence is 17 residues long. Looked up from germline, CDR1 is SGHRS and CDR2 is YFSETQ. The germline V and J ends were trimmed by 4 bases and 2 bases, with 18 bases remaining between them. The CDR3 DNA sequence: TGCGCCAGCAGCGCGGGACAGATAGCCGTTAACACCGGGGAGCTGTTTTTT. It specifies CASSAGQIAVNTGELFF.

This clonotype was found many times. The chain couples TRBV12-3 or TRBV12-4 to TRBJ2-2, with D uncertain. The CDR3 is 12 amino acids. V lost 5 bases and J 8 bases, leaving 9 bases between the germline ends. The CDR3 here is CASSLGLGELFF. Written as DNA, the CDR3 is TGTGCCAGCAGTCTCGGTCTTGGGGAGCTGTTTTTT.

This clonotype was counted ten times or more. This chain uses TRBV20-1 with TRBJ2-7; 8 bases map to TRBD2. Per germline, CDR1 DFQATT and CDR2 SNEGSKA (reference sequence). CDR3 size: 13 residues. The J segment lost 6 bases and the V segment lost 6 bases, leaving 10 bases of the junction unmatched. The CDR3 region has the DNA TGCAGTGCGTCTACGACTAGCGAGCGCGAGCAGTACTTC. It translates to CSASTTSEREQYF.

V is TRBV7-9 and J is TRBJ1-2, with D possibly TRBD1 on 5 matching bases. Germline CDR1 reads SEHNR; CDR2 reads FQNEAQ (reference sequence). The ends were cut back, 5 bases at V and 3 bases at J, with 13 bases in the middle. The CDR3 is made up of 14 amino acids. CDR3 loop: CASSPRETYYGYTF. As DNA, the CDR3 is TGTGCCAGCAGCCCCAGGGAGACTTACTATGGCTACACCTTC.

This clonotype was counted ten times or more. The chain links TRBV20-1 to TRBJ2-1, with a weak D call TRBD2 (5 bases). The germline CDR1 and CDR2 sequences are DFQATT and SNEGSKA (reference sequence). The CDR3 loop spans 16 amino acids. The V end lost 6 bases, the J end lost 4 bases, and 22 bases lay between the germline ends. CDR3 in amino acids: CSASSQTTTGYNEQFF. The CDR3 DNA sequence: TGCAGTGCCAGCTCACAGACTACCACGGGTTACAATGAGCAGTTCTTC.

This chain joins TRBV5-8 and TRBJ1-4; TRBD1 aligns across 7 bases. CDR1 is SGHTS and CDR2 is YDEGEE in the germline V gene. With V trimmed by 1 base and J by 0 bases, 9 bases remained unmatched. The CDR3 length is 18 residues. This chain's CDR3 is CASSLRGPDSATNEKLFF. For the CDR3, the DNA is TGTGCCAGCAGCTTGAGGGGGCCCGACAGTGCAACTAATGAAAAACTGTTTTTT.

This clonotype was counted at least ten times. CDR3 in amino acids: CASSARDTKANSPLHF. The CDR3 nucleotides are TGTGCCAGCAGCGCAAGGGACACCAAAGCTAATTCACCCCTCCACTTT. The rearrangement joins TRBV11-2 to TRBJ1-6; D possibly corresponds to TRBD1 (6 bases). Germline V CDR1 and CDR2: SGHAT, FQNNGV. The V and J ends lost 5 bases and 6 bases respectively, with 17 bases between them. The CDR3 sequence is 16 residues long.

The rearrangement uses TRBV7-9 and TRBJ1-2; D unclear. This CDR3 spans 16 amino acids. V was trimmed by 3 bases and J by 2 bases, leaving 16 bases between them. From germline, CDR1 is SEHNR and CDR2 FQNEAQ (reference sequence). CDR3 amino acids: CASSLTSETANYGYTF. CDR3 sequence (DNA): TGTGCCAGCAGCTTGACCTCCGAGACCGCGAACTATGGCTACACCTTC.

The gene calls are TRBV5-5 and TRBJ1-4; D remains ambiguous. The ends were cut back, 2 bases at V and 0 bases at J, with 8 bases in the middle. Germline V gene data show CDR1 as SGHKS and CDR2 as YYEKEE (reference sequence). There are 15 residues in the CDR3. The CDR3 here is CASSFAGTTNEKLFF. The CDR3, as DNA: TGTGCCAGCAGCTTCGCCGGGACAACTAATGAAAAACTGTTTTTT.

The chain carries TRBV12-3 or TRBV12-4 and TRBJ2-2, with 9 nucleotides matching TRBD1. The CDR3 covers 16 residues. Trimming removed 3 bases from V and 4 bases from J; junction bases left unmatched: 6. Here the CDR3 DNA reads TGTGCCAGCAGTTTTTCCGGGACAGGGCCCACCGGGGAGCTGTTTTTT. This gives the protein CASSFSGTGPTGELFF.

This chain uses TRBV6-2 or TRBV6-3 with TRBJ2-1; D tentatively reads TRBD1 or TRBD2 (5 bases each). The CDR3 length is 19 residues. Germline values: CDR1 MNHEY, CDR2 SVGEGT. V dropped 6 bases and J dropped 4 bases, with 28 bases sitting between them. CDR3 nucleotide sequence: TGTGCCAGCAGGGGACCTGCAGGGAAATCCTTGCGATTATACAATGAGCAGTTCTTC. Translated: CASRGPAGKSLRLYNEQFF.

This clonotype was detected only a few times. J is TRBJ1-2 and V is TRBV5-1; TRBD1 aligns across 9 bases. The V and J ends lost 9 bases and 3 bases, in that order; junction bases with no gene match: 6. The CDR3 length is 13 residues. CDR1 is SGHRS, CDR2 YFSETQ, per germline. CDR3 protein: CATGTGYDYGYTF. CDR3 in DNA: TGCGCCACCGGGACAGGGTATGACTATGGCTACACCTTC.

This clonotype was seen a handful of times. This sequence joins TRBV10-3 and TRBJ2-2, with 9 bases fitting TRBD1. Trimming took 4 bases from V and 4 from J; bases not matched to a gene: 7. The CDR3 is made up of 16 amino acids. Germline CDR1 is ENHRY and CDR2 is SYGVKD. CDR3 amino acids: CAISGDRDRATGELFF. CDR3 nucleotides: TGTGCCATCAGTGGAGACCGGGACAGGGCCACCGGGGAGCTGTTTTTT.

With respect to this clonotype: A read error may be the cause here, since a much bigger clone is one base away. The V gene is TRBV6-1, the J gene TRBJ1-1; 7 nucleotides align to TRBD1. Germline V gene sequence: CDR1 MNHNS, CDR2 SASEGT. J lost 4 bases, V lost 6 bases, and 5 bases had no gene match. The CDR3 loop spans 13 amino acids. This chain's CDR3 is CASSMTGSTEAFF. The CDR3 region has the DNA TGTGCCAGCAGCATGACAGGGAGCACTGAAGCTTTCTTT.

This rearrangement joins TRBV10-3 to TRBJ1-2; 7 bases line up with TRBD1. J lost 4 bases, V lost 3 bases, and 8 bases had no gene match. Germline CDR1 ENHRY, CDR2 SYGVKD. The CDR3 covers 15 residues. CDR3 sequence: CAISDPTGKGYGYTF. The CDR3 DNA reads TGTGCCATCAGTGACCCGACAGGGAAGGGCTATGGCTACACCTTC.

The V call is TRBV5-1, the J call TRBJ1-4; possibly TRBD1 for D (6 bases). The CDR3 runs 14 residues. From germline, CDR1 is SGHRS and CDR2 YFSETQ. Deletions cut 4 bases from V and 8 bases from J, with 15 bases between. The CDR3 loop is CASSPGGGREKLFF. CDR3 sequence (DNA): TGCGCCAGCAGCCCGGGTGGGGGCAGGGAAAAACTGTTTTTT. Complete variable domain (other parts from reference TRBV5-1 and TRBJ1-4): KAGVTQTPRYLIKTRGQQVTLSCSPISGHRSVSWYQQTPGQGLQFLFEYFSETQRNKGNFPGRFSGRQFSNSRSEMNVSTLELGDSALYLCASSPGGGREKLFFGSGTQLSVL.

The V and J genes are TRBV7-9 and TRBJ2-5; D is undetermined. V was shortened by 0 bases and J by 1 base, with 3 bases between the two germline ends. The germline V gene encodes CDR1 SEHNR and CDR2 FQNEAQ (reference sequence). The CDR3 loop spans 13 amino acids. CDR3 bases: TGTGCCAGCAGCTTAGCGTTCCAAGAGACCCAGTACTTC. This translates into CASSLAFQETQYF.

This clonotype was detected ten times or more. The chain joins TRBV12-3 or TRBV12-4 to TRBJ2-5, with 7 positions matching TRBD1. There are 14 residues in the CDR3. V was clipped by 1 base and J by 5 bases; unmatched bases: 4. DNA for the CDR3: TGTGCCAGCAGTTTAGAGGGGGCCGGGGAGACCCAGTACTTC. Its translation: CASSLEGAGETQYF.

This clonotype was seen a few times. The chain recombines TRBV4-1 with TRBJ1-6, with D uncertain. The ends were cut back, 0 bases at V and 0 bases at J, with 9 bases in the middle. CDR3 size: 17 residues. CDR1 is MGHRA, CDR2 YSYEKL, per germline. This CDR3 reads CASSQDLGSSYNSPLHF. The DNA of the CDR3 is TGCGCCAGCAGCCAAGATCTCGGGAGCTCCTATAATTCACCCCTCCACTTT.

Ten or more counts support this clonotype. The J gene is TRBJ2-5, the V gene TRBV6-6; D tentatively fits TRBD1 or TRBD2 (6 bases each). CDR3 size: 15 residues. Trimming shortened V by 0 bases and J by 5 bases, and 13 bases separated the two germline ends. Germline CDR1 is MNHNY and CDR2 is SVGAGI (reference sequence). The chain's CDR3 is CASSYSPVGGETQYF. In DNA, the CDR3 is TGTGCCAGCAGTTACTCGCCTGTAGGGGGGGAGACCCAGTACTTC.

Ten or more counts support this clonotype. This sequence joins TRBV2 and TRBJ1-4, with a possible D match to TRBD1 (5 bases). CDR3 length: 14 amino acids. CDR1 and CDR2 from the germline V gene are SNHLY and FYNNEI. The V end was cut by 3 bases, the J end by 5 bases, with 10 bases between. CDR3 sequence reads: CASSDFRGNEKLFF. The CDR3 nucleotides read TGTGCCAGCAGTGATTTCCGGGGGAATGAAAAACTGTTTTTT.

The chain combines TRBV20-1 with TRBJ1-3; no clear D. Trimming removed 3 bases from V and 2 bases from J, with 5 bases in between. This CDR3 is 12 amino acids long. Per germline, CDR1 DFQATT and CDR2 SNEGSKA (reference sequence). The CDR3 protein is CSARAAGNTIYF. In DNA form, the CDR3 reads TGCAGTGCTAGGGCCGCTGGAAACACCATATATTTT.

This clonotype was detected only once. The rearrangement uses TRBV19 and TRBJ2-1, with 8 bases fitting TRBD1. There are 15 residues in the CDR3. J gave up 2 bases and V 5 bases, and 5 bases lay outside the gene matches. The V gene's germline CDR1 is LNHDA and CDR2 SQIVND (reference sequence). CDR3 nucleotide sequence: TGTGCCAGTAGTCAGGGGGCTCCTACCTACAATGAGCAGTTCTTC. This gives the protein CASSQGAPTYNEQFF.

Ten or more counts support this clonotype. V gene TRBV30 combines with J gene TRBJ2-2; 8 bases match TRBD2. Germline V lookup: CDR1 GTSNPN, CDR2 SVGIG (reference sequence). V shed 2 bases and J 0 bases; nucleotides not matched to a gene: 2. CDR3 length equals 15 residues. In DNA, the CDR3 is TGTGCCTGGAGTCGCGGGGGGACGAACACCGGGGAGCTGTTTTTT. Residues: CAWSRGGTNTGELFF.

In its sample, this clonotype was seen many times. V is TRBV6-1 and J is TRBJ1-1; D gene ambiguous. V was shortened by 4 bases and J by 4 bases, with 13 bases between the two germline ends. Germline CDR1 reads MNHNS; CDR2 reads SASEGT. The CDR3 runs to 14 residues. The CDR3 DNA is TGTGCCAGCAGTGGAGGACGGTTCGGCACTGAAGCTTTCTTT. This gives the protein CASSGGRFGTEAFF.

The sample holds a few counts of this clonotype. The rearrangement uses TRBV10-2 and TRBJ2-1; TRBD1 or TRBD2 may be the D gene (5 bases each). The CDR3 runs to 16 residues. Trimming left V 5 bases short and J 8 bases short, with 22 bases between. Looked up from germline, CDR1 is WSHSY and CDR2 is SAAADI. The CDR3 DNA is TGCGCCAGCAGTAGCCACAGGTTCCACACCGGGGATGAGCAGTTCTTC. Its protein product is CASSSHRFHTGDEQFF.

In this sample, this clonotype turned up many times. J is TRBJ1-5 and V is TRBV7-8; D ambiguous. This CDR3 is 14 amino acids long. The V end lost 1 base, the J end lost 9 bases, and 13 bases lay between the germline ends. Germline V gene data show CDR1 as SGHVS and CDR2 as FQNEAQ. The CDR3 sequence is CASSLETRRGPQHF. The DNA for the CDR3 is TGTGCCAGCAGCTTAGAGACACGCCGCGGGCCCCAGCATTTT.

In DNA, the CDR3 is TGTGCCAGCAGCCCACCCAGGGATGGGCCCTCTGGAAACACCATATATTTT. This gives the protein CASSPPRDGPSGNTIYF. The chain couples TRBV7-3 to TRBJ1-3, with D tentatively TRBD1 (5 bases). Trimming shortened V by 5 bases and J by 0 bases, and 17 bases separated the two germline ends. The CDR3 is 17 residues long. CDR1 SGHTA and CDR2 FQGTGA come from the germline V gene.

This clonotype occurred many times. The chain carries TRBV29-1 and TRBJ2-1; TRBD2 might be the D (5 bases). Germline-derived CDR1 and CDR2 are SQVTM and ANQGSEA. The CDR3 covers 14 residues. Trimming pared 3 bases from V and 2 bases from J, leaving 11 bases between. Here the CDR3 reads CSVDGRGAYNEQFF. DNA of the CDR3: TGCAGCGTTGATGGTCGGGGAGCCTACAATGAGCAGTTCTTC.

This clonotype showed up many times. The genes are TRBV11-2 and TRBJ2-5; 7 bases map to TRBD2. CDR3 length: 15 amino acids. Trimming removed 5 bases from V and 1 base from J; junction bases left unmatched: 7. Germline CDR1 and CDR2: SGHAT and FQNNGV. The DNA for the CDR3 is TGTGCCAGCAGCCCCCAAAGCGGGACCCAAGAGACCCAGTACTTC. Amino acid sequence: CASSPQSGTQETQYF.

This clonotype was detected a few times. The J gene is TRBJ2-2, the V gene TRBV7-3, with D perhaps being TRBD1 or TRBD2 (7 bases each). From germline, CDR1 is SGHTA and CDR2 FQGTGA. The CDR3 is 16 residues long. V was shortened by 5 bases and J by 4 bases, with 17 bases between the two germline ends. This CDR3 is CASSTQGGLGTGELFF. In DNA form, the CDR3 reads TGTGCCAGCAGCACCCAGGGGGGGCTTGGCACCGGGGAGCTGTTTTTT.